This T cell receptor (beta chain) is from a study of shared clonotypes between healthy human individuals (TCRdb year 2020). The study in broad terms: The cohort included three men and two women between 18 and 49 years of age. Between about 0.94 and 10 billion PBMCs per donor were obtained by leukapheresis. To estimate repertoire size and how much clonotypes are shared between individuals, the study performed deep sequencing of blood TCR repertoires from about five healthy adults. Different laboratories and diverse techniques were used to prepare libraries and sequence TCR repertoires, to increase sequencing depth and limit assay-specific biases. For each donor, three plates each were used for CD4 naive and CD4 memory, two plates were used for CD8 naive, and one plate was used for CD8 memory.

Note on this clone: Its antigen specificity is not known. Base qualities were left out, and no much larger clone turns up one base away.

For the CD8 naive samples, CD45RO-negative cells were positively selected for CCR7, yielding a CD45RA+CCR7+ population from which TemRA cells were excluded. The donors were healthy, HIV-negative adults with no recently reported acute infections or vaccinations. Every donor was a Caucasian adult living in Nashville, Tennessee, USA. After blood collection by leukapheresis, PBMCs were isolated using Ficoll-Histopaque density gradient centrifugation and then cryopreserved in the vapor phase of liquid nitrogen. Analytical flow cytometry was used to check the purity and quantity of each magnetically sorted T cell population. Genomic DNA was isolated from every sorted fraction and measured by UV absorbance on a Nanodrop 2000c. Paper-wide results and their limitations: Sampling was restricted to blood, and TCR repertoires in tissue are likely to differ from TCR repertoires in blood. Because the study included only a small number of donors, the genetic and exposure-history diversity represented was limited. When several donors were compared, the shared fraction of clonotypes was about 5.5% for naive CD4, 3.5% to 4% for naive CD8, more than 2% for memory CD4, and approximately 0.4% for memory CD8. Even with the large sequencing depth, rarefaction of the sorted-subset datasets indicated that sequencing was incomplete. Compared with non-shared clonotypes, clonotypes shared by all four sorted-subset donors had higher generation probabilities. Pairwise subsampling led to the expectation that sequencing depth would affect the degree of clonotype sharing among donors. Naive subsets generally had larger estimated clonotype richness than memory subsets did.

The CDR1 and CDR2 encoded by the germline V gene are SGHAT and FQNNGV. From V the trimming removes 2 bases and from J it removes 2 bases, while the gene matches leave 14 bases of the junction unaccounted for. The CDR3 contains 19 residues, cysteine and phenylalanine counted. Here the CDR3 DNA is all that survives: 57 bases in frame from base 1. Using the deep immunoSEQ assay, multiplex PCR amplified TCR CDR3 regions from genomic DNA. Extracted genomic DNA from each cell subset was distributed evenly across all wells of several immunoSEQ 96-well plates, and each plate was treated as a replicate. For sorted subsets, each replicate PCR was loaded with about 0.2 ug genomic DNA, equivalent to 25,000 to 35,000 T cell genomes. Purified libraries were quantified with a Qubit 3.0 fluorometer, sized on a Bioanalyzer 2100, and re-quantified with the KAPA Library Quantification kit. Every immunoSEQ 96-well plate was sequenced on a dedicated single-read 150-cycle Illumina NextSeq 550 flow cell. The authors' pipeline ran thus. The immunoSEQ output contained only junctional sequences without quality scores, so filtering could not match that applied to full-length reads. To assign V/J genes and CDR3, sequences were annotated against IMGT germline references using PyIR, a Python wrapper for IgBLAST v1.9. Reads were filtered out if the reads had weak V/J assignments (E-value above 1e-6), no CDR3, stop codons, out-of-frame junctions, or ambiguous translated residues. A V3J clonotype was defined by an identical inferred V gene, J gene, and CDR3 amino acid sequence. The percentage overlap between two repertoires was calculated by dividing the number of shared unique clonotypes by the size of the smaller repertoire. Repertoire richness was assessed with RTK rarefaction, the Chao1 estimator, and Recon v2.1 estimates of unobserved clonotypes. OLGA was used to compute generation probabilities for all TCRbeta clonotypes that the gDNA method yielded from a few donors. In its TCRdb copy, this immuneACCESS table keeps in-frame sequences only and misses some clones. Where compared with another copy, unresolved V genes explain less than half of these, and the others have no known cause. The V and J calls and the clone size are those of that table, but D and trimming were determined from the DNA. The sample table shows around 2.1 million clones, and 85% to 95% are seen once. The ten most abundant clones make up about 1.8% of the sample.

The chain uses TRBV11-2 and TRBJ2-1, and 8 bases in between align with TRBD1. The TCR comes from a young man in good health. Some clones in this sample may be carry-over from other donors' samples. The source material was naive CD8+ T cells from PBMCs. The cell subset or site label for this specimen denotes: CD45RA+CCR7+. The CDR3 is CASSLTGRTGGKTYNEQFF. The nucleotides are TGTGCCAGCAGCTTAACGGGAAGAACAGGGGGGAAGACCTACAATGAGCAGTTCTTC.